Below are 20 T cell receptor beta chains sequenced from a single sample in a study of beta chain features in type 1 diabetes. General study findings and limits: Type 1 diabetes patients had moderately but significantly shorter TCRB CDR3s in all four CD4+ subsets.

Sequenced material consisted of expressed TCRB transcripts (all of the isolated RNA was reverse transcribed). Measured with immunoSEQ multiplex PCR; TCRdb has only the in-frame clones, and not every one. The repertoire includes hundreds of thousands of clones, over 12% of them detected once, and 0.035% to 0.045% sits in the top ten. Their specific antigens are unknown. The sequenced sample was naive CD4+ T cells from blood. These receptors all stem from a young man with type 1 diabetes.

This clone was counted a few times. The chain has TRBV2 and TRBJ2-1; TRBD2 matches 7 bases. The ends lost 2 bases at V and 6 bases at J; junction bases unmatched: 4. The CDR3 totals 14 residues. The germline gives CDR1 SNHLY, CDR2 FYNNEI. CDR3 DNA sequence: TGTGCCAGCAGTGAACGGCTAGCGGTCAATGAGCAGTTCTTC. This sequence encodes CASSERLAVNEQFF.

V usage is TRBV10-2 and J usage is TRBJ1-3, with TRBD1 matching 7 bases. Germline V gene data show CDR1 as WSHSY and CDR2 as SAAADI. CDR3 length: 11 residues. After removal of 11 bases from V and 8 bases from J, the junction contained 6 bases not matched to a gene. The DNA for the CDR3 is TGCGCCGTACAGGGGAGGTACACCATATATTTT. This codes for CAVQGRYTIYF.

Only one count was recorded for this clone. This chain connects TRBV4-3 to TRBJ2-3; D not resolved. The CDR3 has 14 residues. The V gene's germline CDR1 is LGHNA and CDR2 YSLEER. V gave up 0 bases and J gave up 2 bases, with 6 bases separating them. The CDR3 here is CASSQDIFTDTQYF. Written as DNA, the CDR3 is TGCGCCAGCAGCCAAGATATTTTCACAGATACGCAGTATTTT.

The table lists this clone with a few counts. The chain couples TRBV28 to TRBJ2-3; possibly TRBD2 for D (5 bases). The V and J ends lost 11 bases and 5 bases respectively, with 11 bases between them. This CDR3 has 11 amino acids. The V gene's germline CDR1 is MDHEN and CDR2 SYDVKM. The CDR3 sequence: CALAKGDTQYF. DNA of the CDR3: TGTGCCTTAGCGAAGGGAGATACGCAGTATTTT.

The chain has TRBV30 and TRBJ2-7, with a weak D call TRBD2 (6 bases). Germline-derived CDR1 and CDR2 are GTSNPN and SVGIG (reference sequence). The CDR3 length is 12 residues. Between the trimmed V and J ends, which lost 5 bases and 3 bases, there was a span of 11 bases. The CDR3 spells CAWARGYYEQYF. The CDR3 nucleotides are TGTGCCTGGGCCCGGGGGTACTACGAGCAGTACTTC.

This clone turned up a few times. The chain employs TRBV7-2 and TRBJ2-7, with D tentatively TRBD1 (5 bases). V shed 0 bases and J shed 4 bases, with 10 bases lying between them. Per germline, CDR1 SGHTA and CDR2 FQGNSA. The CDR3 spans 14 residues. The CDR3 sequence is CASSLARATYEQYF. As DNA, the CDR3 is TGTGCCAGCAGCTTAGCCAGGGCTACTTACGAGCAGTACTTC.

V usage is TRBV6-5 and J usage is TRBJ1-2, with D unclear. The germline V and J ends were trimmed by 5 bases and 4 bases, with 17 bases remaining between them. From germline, CDR1 is MNHEY and CDR2 SVGAGI. CDR3 length: 15 residues. The DNA for the CDR3 is TGTGCCAGCAGTCTGTATCGGACCGATTCCTATGGCTACACCTTC. Its translation: CASSLYRTDSYGYTF.

The J gene is TRBJ2-1, the V gene TRBV5-1; D gene ambiguous. Trimming took 0 bases from V and 7 from J, leaving 8 bases between them. The CDR3 contains 13 residues. Germline values: CDR1 SGHRS, CDR2 YFSETQ. CDR3 in amino acids: CASSLEWSNEQFF. As DNA, the CDR3 is TGCGCCAGCAGCTTGGAGTGGAGTAATGAGCAGTTCTTC.

For this clone: Mismatch with germline at one junction end may stem from a read error. V usage is TRBV6-1 and J usage is TRBJ2-7, with D possibly TRBD2 on 6 matching bases. There are 13 residues in the CDR3. CDR1 and CDR2 (germline): MNHNS, SASEGT. The CDR3 loop reads CASSEIGGTRPQF. In nucleotides, the CDR3 is TGTGCCAGCAGTGAAATAGGCGGGACCCGCCCACAGTTC.

This sequence joins TRBV4-1 and TRBJ2-3; 15 bases are shared with TRBD2. Per germline, CDR1 MGHRA and CDR2 YSYEKL. Losses at the gene ends were 4 bases for V and 4 bases for J; bases not matched to a gene: 3. This CDR3 spans 16 amino acids. The CDR3 nucleotides are TGCGCCAGCAGCCGGGGACTAGCGGGAGGATCAGATACGCAGTATTTT. It encodes CASSRGLAGGSDTQYF.

This clone was counted only a few times. The chain employs TRBV6-5 and TRBJ2-5; D is possibly TRBD2 (5 bases). The V gene's germline CDR1 is MNHEY and CDR2 SVGAGI. This CDR3 contains 11 residues. Deletions cut 5 bases from V and 8 bases from J, with 9 bases between. The CDR3 DNA sequence: TGTGCCAGCAGTCAGAGGACTACCCAGTACTTC. Translated, it gives CASSQRTTQYF.

This clone showed up just a few times. V and J are TRBV7-2 and TRBJ2-7; 8 bases line up with TRBD2. There are 15 residues in the CDR3. The J segment lost 0 bases and the V segment lost 2 bases, leaving 3 bases of the junction unmatched. From germline, CDR1 is SGHTA and CDR2 FQGNSA. CDR3 DNA sequence: TGTGCCAGCAGCTTACGGCGGGGGGACTCCTACGAGCAGTACTTC. Translating gives CASSLRRGDSYEQYF.

This clone was seen more than once but under ten times. V gene TRBV15 combines with J gene TRBJ1-3; TRBD1 matches at 8 bases. Germline V CDR1 and CDR2: LNHNV, YYDKDF (reference sequence). Unmatched junction bases numbered 4, after V lost 0 bases and J lost 3 bases. The CDR3 has 16 amino acids. The DNA for the CDR3 is TGTGCCACCAGCAGAGATAACAGGGGGTTTGGAAACACCATATATTTT. Protein: CATSRDNRGFGNTIYF.

A note on this clone: The sample holds other DNA sequences that translate to the same CDR3. The rearrangement uses TRBV29-1 and TRBJ2-3, with D uncertain. Trimming left V 4 bases short and J 1 base short, with 6 bases between. Germline V lookup: CDR1 SQVTM, CDR2 ANQGSEA. The CDR3 has 12 amino acids. In nucleotides, the CDR3 is TGCAGCGTTGTACGGGGCACAGATACGCAGTATTTT. Translated: CSVVRGTDTQYF.

This clone was seen a handful of times. This chain joins TRBV27 and TRBJ2-7; 7 positions agree with TRBD1. With V trimmed by 5 bases and J by 2 bases, 3 bases remained unmatched. The germline V gene has CDR1 MNHEY and CDR2 SMNVEV (reference sequence). CDR3 length: 13 residues. This CDR3 is CASSNRGPYEQYF. CDR3 nucleotide sequence: TGTGCCAGCAGTAACAGGGGACCCTACGAGCAGTACTTC.

The chain carries TRBV2 and TRBJ2-1, with 9 bases matching TRBD2. The CDR3 spans 16 residues. Germline V gives CDR1 SNHLY, CDR2 FYNNEI. J was trimmed by 9 bases and V by 3 bases; bases with no gene match: 12. The DNA for the CDR3 is TGTGCCAGCAGTGATCGGCCGGCGGGAGGGCTTGGTGAGCAGTTCTTC. Translated, it gives CASSDRPAGGLGEQFF.

The chain carries TRBV5-1 and TRBJ2-7, with D possibly matching TRBD1 (6 bases). The CDR3 extends over 14 amino acids. In germline, CDR1 is SGHRS, CDR2 YFSETQ. Deletions cut 7 bases from V and 0 bases from J, with 14 bases between. The CDR3 bases are TGCGCCAGCGGCCGGGACAAGAGCTCCTACGAGCAGTACTTC. It yields the protein CASGRDKSSYEQYF.

The J gene is TRBJ2-7, the V gene TRBV30, with 13 bases aligning to TRBD2. The CDR3 loop spans 15 amino acids. J was trimmed by 4 bases and V by 7 bases; bases with no gene match: 10. CDR1 is GTSNPN and CDR2 is SVGIG in the germline V gene (reference sequence). DNA of the CDR3: TGTGCCTCCAATCGACTAGCGGGAGGTGGGTACGAGCAGTACTTC. The encoded protein is CASNRLAGGGYEQYF.

This chain joins TRBV29-1 and TRBJ1-4; 7 positions match TRBD1. With 6 bases clipped from V and 5 bases from J, the junction kept 6 bases outside the gene matches. The CDR3 is 13 amino acids. CDR1 and CDR2 from the germline V gene are SQVTM and ANQGSEA. CDR3 loop: CSVEGALNEKLFF. Here the CDR3 DNA reads TGCAGCGTGGAGGGGGCCCTGAATGAAAAACTGTTTTTT.

The chain has TRBV30 and TRBJ2-3; 7 bases match TRBD1. The CDR3 totals 15 residues. The germline gives CDR1 GTSNPN, CDR2 SVGIG (reference sequence). J lost 4 bases, V lost 0 bases, and 7 bases had no gene match. CDR3 nucleotide sequence: TGTGCCTGGAGTGTACAAGGGGGCTCGGCAGATACGCAGTATTTT. Amino acid sequence: CAWSVQGGSADTQYF.